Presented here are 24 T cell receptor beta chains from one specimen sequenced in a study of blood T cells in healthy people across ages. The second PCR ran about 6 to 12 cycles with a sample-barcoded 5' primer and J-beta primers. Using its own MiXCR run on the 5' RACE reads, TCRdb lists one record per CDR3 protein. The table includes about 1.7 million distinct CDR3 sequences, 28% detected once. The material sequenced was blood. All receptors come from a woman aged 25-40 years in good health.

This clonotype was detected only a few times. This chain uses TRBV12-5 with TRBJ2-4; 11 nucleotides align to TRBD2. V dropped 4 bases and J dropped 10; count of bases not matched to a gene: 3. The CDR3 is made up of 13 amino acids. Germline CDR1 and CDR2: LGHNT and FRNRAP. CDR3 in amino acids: CASGCSGGEIQYF. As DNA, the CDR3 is TGTGCTAGTGGTTGTAGCGGGGGGGAGATTCAGTACTTC.

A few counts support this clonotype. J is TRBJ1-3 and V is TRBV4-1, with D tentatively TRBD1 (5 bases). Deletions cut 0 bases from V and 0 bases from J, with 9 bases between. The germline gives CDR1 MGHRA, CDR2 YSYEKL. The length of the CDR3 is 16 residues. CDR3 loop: CASSQEGPYSGNTIYF. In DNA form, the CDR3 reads TGCGCCAGCAGCCAAGAGGGACCTTACTCTGGAAACACCATATATTTT.

The CDR3 loop is CASTRDRGDEQYF. CDR3 in DNA: TGCGCCAGCACCCGGGACAGGGGGGACGAGCAGTACTTC. J is TRBJ2-7 and V is TRBV5-1; 11 bases are a match to TRBD1. The V segment lost 6 bases and the J segment 5 bases; nucleotides outside the gene matches: 4. The V gene's germline CDR1 is SGHRS and CDR2 YFSETQ. The CDR3 totals 13 residues. Combining the CDR3 with reference TRBV5-1 and TRBJ2-7 gives the whole variable domain KAGVTQTPRYLIKTRGQQVTLSCSPISGHRSVSWYQQTPGQGLQFLFEYFSETQRNKGNFPGRFSGRQFSNSRSEMNVSTLELGDSALYLCASTRDRGDEQYFGPGTRLTVT.

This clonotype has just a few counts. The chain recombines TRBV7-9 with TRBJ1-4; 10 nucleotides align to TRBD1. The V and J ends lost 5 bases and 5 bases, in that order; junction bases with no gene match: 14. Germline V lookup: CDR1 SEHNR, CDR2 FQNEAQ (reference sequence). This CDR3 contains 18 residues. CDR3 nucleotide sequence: TGTGCCAGCAGCGGCCGGGACAGGGGATTTGAAGGGAATGAAAAACTGTTTTTT. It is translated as CASSGRDRGFEGNEKLFF. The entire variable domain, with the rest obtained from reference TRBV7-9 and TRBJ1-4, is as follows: DTGVSQNPRHKITKRGQNVTFRCDPISEHNRLYWYRQTLGQGPEFLTYFQNEAQLEKSRLLSDRFSAERPKGSFSTLEIQRTEQGDSAMYLCASSGRDRGFEGNEKLFFGSGTQLSVL.

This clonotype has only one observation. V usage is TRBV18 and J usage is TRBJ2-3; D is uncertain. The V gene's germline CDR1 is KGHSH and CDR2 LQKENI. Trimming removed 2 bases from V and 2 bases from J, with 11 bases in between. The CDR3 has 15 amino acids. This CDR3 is CASSPKGSNTDTQYF. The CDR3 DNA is TGTGCCAGCTCACCAAAGGGATCCAACACAGATACGCAGTATTTT.

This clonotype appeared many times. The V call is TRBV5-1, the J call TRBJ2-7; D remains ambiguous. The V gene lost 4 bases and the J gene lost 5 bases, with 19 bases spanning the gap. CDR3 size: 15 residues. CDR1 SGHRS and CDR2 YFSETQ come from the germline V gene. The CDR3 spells CASSPAGYEADEQYF. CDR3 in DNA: TGCGCCAGCAGCCCGGCTGGCTACGAGGCCGACGAGCAGTACTTC.

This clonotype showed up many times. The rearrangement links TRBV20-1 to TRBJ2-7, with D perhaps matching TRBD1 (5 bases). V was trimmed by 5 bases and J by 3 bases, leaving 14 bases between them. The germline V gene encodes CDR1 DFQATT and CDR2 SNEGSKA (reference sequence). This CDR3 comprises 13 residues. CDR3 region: CSALDTLNYEQYF. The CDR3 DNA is TGCAGTGCTCTGGACACCTTAAACTACGAGCAGTACTTC.

The CDR3 loop reads CASKPRGNTEAFF. Here the CDR3 DNA reads TGTGCCAGCAAACCCAGGGGGAACACTGAAGCTTTCTTT. The chain carries TRBV11-2 and TRBJ1-1; possibly TRBD1 for D (6 bases). CDR1 is SGHAT and CDR2 is FQNNGV in the germline V gene. Trimming took off 7 bases at V and 1 base at J, with 10 bases between the two ends. This CDR3 has 13 amino acids.

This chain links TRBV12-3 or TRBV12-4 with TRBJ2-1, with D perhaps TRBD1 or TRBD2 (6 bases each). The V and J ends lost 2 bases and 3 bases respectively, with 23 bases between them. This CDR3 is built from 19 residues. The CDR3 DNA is TGTGCCAGCAGTTTAAGAAAGGGGGTTAGGCGGGATCACTACAATGAGCAGTTCTTC. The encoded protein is CASSLRKGVRRDHYNEQFF.

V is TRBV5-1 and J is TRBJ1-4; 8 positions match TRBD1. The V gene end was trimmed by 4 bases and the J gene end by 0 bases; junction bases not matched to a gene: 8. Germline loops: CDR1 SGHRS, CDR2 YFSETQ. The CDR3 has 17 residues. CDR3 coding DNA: TGCGCCAGCAGCACTGGACAGGGTTCGGCAACTAATGAAAAACTGTTTTTT. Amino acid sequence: CASSTGQGSATNEKLFF.

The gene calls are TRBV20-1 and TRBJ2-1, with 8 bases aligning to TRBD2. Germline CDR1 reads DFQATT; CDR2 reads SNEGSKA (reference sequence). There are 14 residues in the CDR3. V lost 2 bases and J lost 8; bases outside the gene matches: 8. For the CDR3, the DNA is TGCAGTGCTAGAATAACGGGAGGGTACCATGAGCAGTTCTTC. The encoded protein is CSARITGGYHEQFF.

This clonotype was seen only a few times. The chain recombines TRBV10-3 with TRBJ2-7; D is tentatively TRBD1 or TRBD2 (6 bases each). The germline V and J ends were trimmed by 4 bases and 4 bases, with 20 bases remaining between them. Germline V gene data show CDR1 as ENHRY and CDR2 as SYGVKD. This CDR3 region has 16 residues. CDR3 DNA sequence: TGTGCCATCAGTGGGGGGCTCCGGGACTCCAAATACGAGCAGTACTTC. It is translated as CAISGGLRDSKYEQYF.

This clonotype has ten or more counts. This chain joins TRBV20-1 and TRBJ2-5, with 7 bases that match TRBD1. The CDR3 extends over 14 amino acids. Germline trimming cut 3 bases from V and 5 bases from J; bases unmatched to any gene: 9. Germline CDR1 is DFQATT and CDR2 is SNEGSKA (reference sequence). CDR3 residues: CSASQGTAYETQYF. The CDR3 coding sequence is TGCAGTGCTAGTCAGGGGACAGCGTATGAGACCCAGTACTTC.

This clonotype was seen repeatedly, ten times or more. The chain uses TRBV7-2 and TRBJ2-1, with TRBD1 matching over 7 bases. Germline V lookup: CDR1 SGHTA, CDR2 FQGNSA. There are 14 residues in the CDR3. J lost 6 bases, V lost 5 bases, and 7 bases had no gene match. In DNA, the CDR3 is TGTGCCAGCAGCAACAGAAACAGGGGCAATGAGCAGTTCTTC. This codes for CASSNRNRGNEQFF.

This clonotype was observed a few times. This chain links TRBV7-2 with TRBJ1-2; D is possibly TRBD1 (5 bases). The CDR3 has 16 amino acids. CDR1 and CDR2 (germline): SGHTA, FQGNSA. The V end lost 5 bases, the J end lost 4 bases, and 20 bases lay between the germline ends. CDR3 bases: TGTGCCAGCAGCCCTTTGATTCCAGGGCAGAGCTATGGCTACACCTTC. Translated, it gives CASSPLIPGQSYGYTF.

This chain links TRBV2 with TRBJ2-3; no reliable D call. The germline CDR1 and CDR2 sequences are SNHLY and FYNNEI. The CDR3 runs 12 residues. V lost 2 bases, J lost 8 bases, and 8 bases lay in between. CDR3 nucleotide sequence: TGTGCCAGCAGTGAAACCCGGGTTACGCAGTATTTT. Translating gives CASSETRVTQYF.

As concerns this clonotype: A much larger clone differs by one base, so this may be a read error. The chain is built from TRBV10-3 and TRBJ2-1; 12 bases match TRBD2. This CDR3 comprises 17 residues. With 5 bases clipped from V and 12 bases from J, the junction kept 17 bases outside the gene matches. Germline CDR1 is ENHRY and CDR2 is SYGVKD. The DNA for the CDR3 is TGTGCCATCAGTATCGGCCTAGCGGGAGGGGGGGCAAAGGGGCAGTTCTTC. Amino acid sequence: CAISIGLAGGGAKGQFF.

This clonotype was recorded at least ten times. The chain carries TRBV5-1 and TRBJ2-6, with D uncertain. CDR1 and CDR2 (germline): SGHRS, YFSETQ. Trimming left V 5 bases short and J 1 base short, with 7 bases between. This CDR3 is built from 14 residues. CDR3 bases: TGCGCCAGCAGAGACGGGTCTGGGGCCAACGTCCTGACTTTC. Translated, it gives CASRDGSGANVLTF.

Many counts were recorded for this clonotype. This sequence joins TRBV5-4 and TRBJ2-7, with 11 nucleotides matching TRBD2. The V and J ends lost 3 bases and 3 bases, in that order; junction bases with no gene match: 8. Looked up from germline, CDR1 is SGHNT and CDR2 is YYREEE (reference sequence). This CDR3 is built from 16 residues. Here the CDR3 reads CASSYGGTSGGYEQYF. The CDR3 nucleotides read TGTGCCAGCAGCTACGGCGGGACTAGCGGCGGCTACGAGCAGTACTTC.

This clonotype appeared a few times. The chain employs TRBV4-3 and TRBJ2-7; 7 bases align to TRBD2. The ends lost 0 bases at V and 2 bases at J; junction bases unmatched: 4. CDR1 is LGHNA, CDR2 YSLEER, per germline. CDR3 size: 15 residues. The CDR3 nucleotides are TGCGCCAGCAGCCAAGAGGCTAGCGGTACCTACGAGCAGTACTTC. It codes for CASSQEASGTYEQYF.

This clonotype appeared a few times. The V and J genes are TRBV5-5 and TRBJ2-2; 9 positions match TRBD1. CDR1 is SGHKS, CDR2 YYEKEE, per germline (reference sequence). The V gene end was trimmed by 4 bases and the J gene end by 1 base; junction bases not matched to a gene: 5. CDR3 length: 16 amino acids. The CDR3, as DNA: TGTGCCAGCAGCGACTGGACAGGGGTGAACACCGGGGAGCTGTTTTTT. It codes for CASSDWTGVNTGELFF.

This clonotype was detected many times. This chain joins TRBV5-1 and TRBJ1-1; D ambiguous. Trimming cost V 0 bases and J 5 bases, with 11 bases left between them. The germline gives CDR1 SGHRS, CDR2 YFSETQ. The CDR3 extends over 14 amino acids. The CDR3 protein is CASSLAGVGTEAFF. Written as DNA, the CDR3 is TGCGCCAGCAGCTTGGCGGGAGTAGGAACTGAAGCTTTCTTT. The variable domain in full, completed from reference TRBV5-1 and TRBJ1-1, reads KAGVTQTPRYLIKTRGQQVTLSCSPISGHRSVSWYQQTPGQGLQFLFEYFSETQRNKGNFPGRFSGRQFSNSRSEMNVSTLELGDSALYLCASSLAGVGTEAFFGQGTRLTVV.

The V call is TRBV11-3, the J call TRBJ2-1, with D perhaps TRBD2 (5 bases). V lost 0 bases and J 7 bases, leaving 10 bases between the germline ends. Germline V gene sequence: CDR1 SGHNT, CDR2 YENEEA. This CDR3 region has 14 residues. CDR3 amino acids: CASSLEGSWNEQFF. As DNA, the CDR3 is TGTGCCAGCAGCTTAGAGGGGAGCTGGAATGAGCAGTTCTTC.

The CDR3 here is CSVDPSGRHELGTQYF. DNA for the CDR3: TGCAGCGTTGATCCTAGCGGGAGGCACGAATTAGGGACCCAGTACTTC. The chain is built from TRBV29-1 and TRBJ2-5, with TRBD2 matching 11 bases. CDR1 SQVTM and CDR2 ANQGSEA come from the germline V gene. The V segment lost 3 bases and the J segment 7 bases; nucleotides outside the gene matches: 13. The CDR3 covers 16 residues. Full variable domain (missing parts from reference TRBV29-1 and TRBJ2-5): SAVISQKPSRDICQRGTSLTIQCQVDSQVTMMFWYRQQPGQSLTLIATANQGSEATYESGFVIDKFPISRPNLTFSTLTVSNMSPEDSSIYLCSVDPSGRHELGTQYFGPGTRLLVL.